Following are 12 T cell receptor beta chains from one sample sequenced in a study of technical replicates of blood from several donors. TCRdb's copy holds only in-frame clones and misses some; the assay was immunoSEQ multiplex PCR. Of approximately 81,000 clones listed, 75% to 90% are singletons. Specimen: PBMCs. The receptors were gathered from a human donor in good health. Some clones in this sample may be carry-over from other donors' samples.

This chain joins TRBV5-1 and TRBJ2-3; 8 nucleotides line up with TRBD1. Losses at the gene ends were 0 bases for V and 6 bases for J; bases not matched to a gene: 3. The CDR3 covers 14 residues. Germline V lookup: CDR1 SGHRS, CDR2 YFSETQ. The CDR3 sequence is CASSLGTGHDTQYF. The CDR3 DNA reads as TGCGCCAGCAGCTTGGGGACAGGGCACGATACGCAGTATTTT.

The CDR3 bases are TGTGCCAGCAGCTTAGGTCCTAGCGGGAGGGCCAACACAGATACGCAGTATTTT. Its translation: CASSLGPSGRANTDTQYF. The chain joins TRBV7-3 to TRBJ2-3; 12 bases match TRBD2. CDR1 is SGHTA and CDR2 is FQGTGA in the germline V gene. Trimming cost V 2 bases and J 2 bases; bases outside gene matches: 8. The CDR3 runs 18 residues.

The chain recombines TRBV30 with TRBJ2-2, with 8 positions matching TRBD2. Germline V gives CDR1 GTSNPN, CDR2 SVGIG (reference sequence). V shed 2 bases, J shed 5 bases, and the junction held 4 bases outside the gene matches. The CDR3 has 14 amino acids. For the CDR3, the DNA is TGTGCCTGGAGTAGTGGACTAGCTACCGGGGAGCTGTTTTTT. Translated: CAWSSGLATGELFF.

The chain recombines TRBV18 with TRBJ2-7; 8 nucleotides line up with TRBD1. CDR1 is KGHSH and CDR2 is LQKENI in the germline V gene. V shed 3 bases and J 3 bases; nucleotides not matched to a gene: 7. CDR3 length: 15 residues. DNA of the CDR3: TGTGCCAGCTCACCTCTGACAGGGACAGGCTACGAGCAGTACTTC. It encodes CASSPLTGTGYEQYF.

This clone was found a few times. This chain connects TRBV6-1 to TRBJ1-2, with 7 nucleotides matching TRBD1. The germline gives CDR1 MNHNS, CDR2 SASEGT. J lost 0 bases, V lost 5 bases, and 6 bases had no gene match. This CDR3 is built from 15 residues. The CDR3 DNA sequence: TGTGCCAGCAGTAGACAGGGTGGAGCTAACTATGGCTACACCTTC. Translation gives CASSRQGGANYGYTF.

J is TRBJ2-7 and V is TRBV10-3; D is perhaps TRBD2 (5 bases). Trimming cost V 7 bases and J 2 bases, with 18 bases left between them. Germline lookup yields CDR1 ENHRY and CDR2 SYGVKD. This CDR3 region has 15 residues. The CDR3 reads CAITVRPSLTYEQYF. The DNA for the CDR3 is TGTGCCATCACCGTTAGGCCTAGCTTAACCTACGAGCAGTACTTC.

This sequence joins TRBV4-1 and TRBJ1-2; TRBD1 agrees at 7 bases. V lost 2 bases, J lost 8 bases, and 11 bases stayed unmatched. Germline V gene data show CDR1 as MGHRA and CDR2 as YSYEKL. The CDR3 is made up of 15 amino acids. The CDR3 bases are TGCGCCAGCAGCCAACTTATCCCAGGGGGATCAGGCTACACCTTC. The encoded protein is CASSQLIPGGSGYTF.

This chain connects TRBV5-1 to TRBJ2-2; 12 bases match TRBD2. The germline V gene encodes CDR1 SGHRS and CDR2 YFSETQ. V dropped 2 bases and J dropped 5; count of bases not matched to a gene: 4. The CDR3 covers 16 residues. The CDR3 DNA sequence: TGCGCCAGCAGCTTCCTAGCGGGGGGGCAGACCGGGGAGCTGTTTTTT. Its translation: CASSFLAGGQTGELFF.

This chain links TRBV7-9 with TRBJ2-5; TRBD1 agrees at 9 bases. This CDR3 is 18 amino acids long. Looked up from germline, CDR1 is SEHNR and CDR2 is FQNEAQ (reference sequence). The trim removed 1 base at V and 5 bases at J, leaving 14 bases unmatched. The CDR3, as DNA: TGTGCCAGCAGCTTAGAGGGACAGGGTTCGCGGGTACGGGAGACCCAGTACTTC. Translation gives CASSLEGQGSRVRETQYF.

This clone was counted a single time. The chain recombines TRBV11-2 with TRBJ2-1; 7 bases align to TRBD2. The CDR3 spans 14 residues. Germline trimming cut 10 bases from V and 1 base from J; bases unmatched to any gene: 7. CDR1 is SGHAT, CDR2 FQNNGV, per germline. CDR3 in amino acids: CATARGVSYNEQFF. CDR3 DNA: TGTGCCACGGCACGGGGGGTATCCTACAATGAGCAGTTCTTC.

The genes are TRBV7-8 and TRBJ1-4, with D possibly being TRBD1 (5 bases). Trimming removed 1 base at V and 7 bases at J, with 13 bases between. The CDR3 covers 15 residues. The germline V gene encodes CDR1 SGHVS and CDR2 FQNEAQ. CDR3 loop: CASSLVLGLGEKLFF. Here the CDR3 DNA reads TGTGCCAGCAGCTTAGTCCTGGGGCTGGGTGAAAAACTGTTTTTT.

V gene TRBV4-3 combines with J gene TRBJ2-1, with 10 bases that match TRBD2. The CDR3 has 13 amino acids. Germline values: CDR1 LGHNA, CDR2 YSLEER. Germline trimming cut 4 bases from V and 8 bases from J; bases unmatched to any gene: 2. The CDR3 region is CASSLTSGYEQFF. As DNA, the CDR3 is TGCGCCAGCAGCCTGACTAGCGGGTATGAGCAGTTCTTC.